The sequence of this TCR beta chain was determined in a study of cytomegalovirus exposure and HLA in healthy donors (dated by TCRdb to the late 2010s). Notes on the research overall: According to an earlier analysis of several hundred of the donors, about 170 million T cells yielded 90 million to 140 million unique TCR beta sequences and about 300 Gb of sequence data. Approximately 310 gigabases of sequencing data and approximately 91 million unique TCR sequences made up an early release that covered several hundred HLA-typed donors. Of the 300 to 450 genotyped donors, approximately 82% fell in the genetic ancestry cluster associated with self-reported Caucasian donors. The study aimed to test whether signatures of past pathogen exposure could be identified by cataloging public T cell receptors. The study profiled the T cell repertoires of 500 to 800 subjects by immunosequencing and related them to cytomegalovirus serostatus. Along with the 666-subject first cohort, a separate validation cohort of roughly 110 different subjects was used. High-throughput TCR immunosequencing, statistical association of individual TCRs with disease status, and machine learning were combined to predict cytomegalovirus infection status. In a later analysis, previously published TCR beta repertoires from some 640 donors were re-analyzed and high-resolution HLA genotyping was added so that TCR occurrence patterns could be studied. Rather than drawing on any new phenotypic data, the later analysis identified candidate immune exposures from TCR beta sequences and the way those sequences occurred across donors. An earlier analysis of roughly 580 of the donors used high-throughput TCR beta sequencing to judge whether each TCR beta V gene segment behaved as functional or pseudogenic. Donor age, sex, ethnicity and CMV serostatus were compiled alongside the repertoire data. Genome-wide SNP genotypes for about 60% of the roughly 670 donors were used in a later genetic analysis, which treated that subset as a discovery cohort. Every discovery cohort repertoire had been produced on one sequencing platform. Class I and class II HLA loci were covered by the typing at four-digit resolution. The number of donors typed differed by locus, with 629-630 for A, B, C, DRB1 and DQB1, more than 500 for DQA1, about 610 for DPA1, and under 490 for DPB1. Five DR-DQ haplotypes were treated as single units for association and clustering because of strong linkage in the cohort. On average, around 240,000 unique TCR beta nucleotide sequences were sequenced per donor among 398 genotyped donors of the cohort, with around 19% of those sequences being non-productive. What the work shows at the level of the full study, not this receptor alone: Compared with equally common non-associated chains, HLA-associated TCR beta chains in a later analysis were more clonally expanded and had lower generation probabilities. An earlier analysis of 587 of the donors showed that most TCR beta V segments appeared in productive rearrangements either about 87% or about 30% of the time, which broadly matched IMGT annotations. Sequencing depth was assumed to be roughly uniform across donors in the presence/absence analyses, though that assumption may not hold. A few of the identified cytomegalovirus-associated TCR beta chains were confirmed in vitro to be specific for cytomegalovirus antigens. This cohort had only TCR beta chains sequenced, and the lack of alpha or paired-chain data limited which features could be detected. A later analysis found that most CMV-associated TCR beta chains appeared HLA-restricted, with HLA associations seemingly driven largely by CMV exposure. The study listed 150 to 200 TCR beta chains as associated with cytomegalovirus. A further reported finding was that TCR beta sequences accurately predicted the HLA-A and HLA-B alleles for most subjects in the first cohort. Linkage disequilibrium might explain the correlated functional status among segregating V segments, but an unknown experimental factor could not be ruled out. The sequencing pipeline was judged likely to have produced a cluster of highly shared sequence variants as a technical artifact. About 17 rarely observed V segments, including chromosome 9 orphons, were excluded from the earlier analysis of 550 to 700 of the donors because counts were too low. Cytomegalovirus status was reported to be diagnosed by the classifier with high specificity and sensitivity in both the original and validation cohorts. The authors suggested that the approach could potentially be generalized to other disease states and immunological phenotypes. A later genetic analysis associated a missense DCLRE1C variant with V-gene and J-gene trimming of TCR beta chains, and an independent cohort replicated the association. HLA typing was unavailable for some donors at each locus, so association tests used only the typed subset. Because the 87-base-pair reads could not distinguish some IMGT-functional V segments, including TRBV6-2 and TRBV6-3, those segments were excluded. Compared with the approximately 700-donor mean, donors in an Asian-associated ancestry cluster had fewer N-insertions in productive TCRs, according to a later genetic analysis. Several of the top co-occurrence clusters appeared to be linked to parvovirus B19, influenza, CMV and Epstein-Barr virus, according to a later analysis. When HLA alleles, especially DR and DQ, strongly co-occurred, TCR associations were difficult to assign to individual alleles. At a false discovery rate of 0.05, a later analysis linked approximately 18,000 TCR beta sequences to specific HLA alleles. Most TCR sequences were seen in very few donors, while some public TCRs were found in many individuals. Immune exposure information for the cohort was limited to CMV serostatus. In a later analysis, the rate of TCR association differed among HLA loci, with DRB1 alleles having the most associated TCRs and HLA-C alleles having the fewest.

Library generation was performed with the immunoSEQ multiplex PCR assay. For the multiplex PCR, a mixture combining 60 forward primers for TCR Vbeta segments and 13 reverse primers for TCR Jbeta segments was used. A multiplex PCR assay on genomic DNA amplified the CDR3 region of rearranged TCR beta genes. Amplified TCR beta libraries were sequenced as 87-base-pair reads on the Illumina HiSeq System. As for the original processing: A later analysis counted around 72 million unique TCR beta chains across the 666 repertoires, and roughly 9.9 million of these chains were shared by at least two donors. A nearest-neighbor algorithm error-corrected the raw reads and collapsed the reads into unique sequences, merging closely related sequences to remove PCR and sequencing errors. CDR3 sequences were aligned to IMGT reference sequences to assign V, D and J gene segments. For a sequence to be retained, at least a six-nucleotide match to both a V gene segment and a J gene segment was required. Rearrangements were called productive when the CDR3 lacked stop codons and stayed in frame with V and J; all others were non-productive. Following IMGT convention, CDR3 was defined as the stretch from the second conserved V-encoded cysteine up to the conserved J-encoded phenylalanine. Sequences without an unambiguous match to a single V gene segment were excluded from the earlier analysis of about 630 of the donors. An earlier analysis of 500 to 600 of the donors classified V segments as functional when productive rearrangements were above 56.7% and as segregating when the standard deviation between donors was above 5%. A statistical classification framework was developed to diagnose cytomegalovirus status using the catalog of TCR beta chain sequences. A later analysis assigned V and J genes by comparing TCR nucleotide sequences with IMGT/GENE-DB human TR gene sequences. Using the TCRdist pipeline, a later analysis assigned CDR3 sequences along with most-parsimonious VDJ recombination scenarios. A later analysis defined each TCR beta chain by its CDR3 amino acid sequence plus V-gene family, and excluded reads lacking a unique V-gene family. As a way to deal with suspected cross-contamination and a sequencing artifact, a later analysis dropped more than 500 nucleotide sequences that were highly shared and had low generation probability. In a later analysis, a clonal expansion index was calculated for each public chain from normalized within-repertoire ranks of inferred template counts. Generation probabilities in a later analysis came from a VDJ recombination model fitted to out-of-frame rearrangements, and those results were checked against IGoR. In a later analysis, hypergeometric tests were used to score TCR-TCR, TCR-HLA and TCR-CMV co-occurrence, with a repertoire-size bias correction applied to TCR pairs. False discovery rates were estimated in a later analysis by permuting HLA or CMV assignments 20 times. In a later analysis, co-occurring TCRs were grouped with DBSCAN, and TCRdist sequence similarity was added when clustering was performed within HLA-allele-positive subsets. For co-occurrence clustering, repertoires with fewer than 30,000 or more than 120,000 public chains were excluded, along with a handful of repertoires with anomalous nucleotide sharing. In TCRdb, the immuneACCESS table is reduced to in-frame sequences with V and J assigned. These tables do not hold every clone; where another copy was compared, an unresolved V gene accounts for under half, and the others remain unexplained. The DNA gave D and trimming, while V, J and clone size come from that table. This sample is represented by fewer than 120,000 clones; 76% of them were singletons. The top ten clones comprise roughly 13% of the sample.

This clone was detected only a few times. Its antigen is not yet known. No much larger clonotype is one base removed from it; base qualities were not supplied. In total, fewer than 750 healthy bone marrow donors made up the cohort. All cohort members were sampled while nominally healthy, although unrecorded immune exposures were likely present. The donor was CMV seropositive and was included in the group of 250 to 350 seropositive cohort members. Each donor provided a peripheral blood sample, and peripheral blood mononuclear cells were used for TCR beta sequencing. The Qiagen DNeasy Blood Extraction Kit was used to extract genomic DNA from the blood cell samples. Here V drops 0 bases and J drops 4 bases, and the junction holds 1 base not matched to any gene. Measured from the cysteine to the phenylalanine, the CDR3 is 15 residues long. Only CDR3 DNA remains: 45 bases, in frame from the first base. CDR1 is given as KGHSH and CDR2 as LQKENI, both from the germline V gene.

The sample consisted of PBMCs. This sequence was found in a young man in good health and CMV-seropositive. The chain is made from TRBV18 and TRBJ2-1; 9 bases in the middle match TRBD1. DNA sequence: TGTGCCAGCTCACCACCGGGACAGGGATACAATGAGCAGTTCTTC. Translated, this is CASSPPGQGYNEQFF.